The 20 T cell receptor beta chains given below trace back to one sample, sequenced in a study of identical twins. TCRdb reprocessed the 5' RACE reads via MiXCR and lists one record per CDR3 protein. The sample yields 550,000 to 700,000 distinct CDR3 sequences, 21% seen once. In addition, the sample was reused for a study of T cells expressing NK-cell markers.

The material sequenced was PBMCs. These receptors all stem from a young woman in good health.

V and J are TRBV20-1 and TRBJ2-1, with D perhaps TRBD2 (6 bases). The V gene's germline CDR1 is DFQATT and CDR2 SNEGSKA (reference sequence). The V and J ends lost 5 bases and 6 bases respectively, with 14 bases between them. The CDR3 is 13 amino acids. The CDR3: CSAYSGTANEQFF. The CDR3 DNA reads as TGCAGTGCTTACTCTGGGACTGCCAATGAGCAGTTCTTC.

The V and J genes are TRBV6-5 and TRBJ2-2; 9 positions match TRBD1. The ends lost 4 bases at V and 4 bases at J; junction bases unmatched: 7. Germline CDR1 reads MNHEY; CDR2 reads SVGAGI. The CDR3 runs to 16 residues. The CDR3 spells CASSWSGTGSTGELFF. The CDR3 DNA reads TGTGCCAGCAGTTGGTCAGGGACAGGGTCCACCGGGGAGCTGTTTTTT.

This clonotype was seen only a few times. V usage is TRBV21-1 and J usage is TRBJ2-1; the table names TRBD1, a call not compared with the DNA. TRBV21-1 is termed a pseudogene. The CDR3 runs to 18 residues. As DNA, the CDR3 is TGTGCCAGCAGCCCGGCGGGGCAAAGGGACCCCTCCTACAATGAGCAGTTCTTC. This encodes CASSPAGQRDPSYNEQFF.

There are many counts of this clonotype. CDR3 sequence reads: CATRRGAYEQYF. The CDR3, as DNA: TGTGCCACCCGTAGGGGGGCCTACGAGCAGTACTTC. V and J are TRBV6-6 and TRBJ2-7; D possibly matches TRBD1 or TRBD2 (6 bases each). The CDR3 sequence is 12 residues long. Germline assignment: CDR1 MNHNY and CDR2 SVGAGI (reference sequence). Trimming took 10 bases from V and 2 from J, leaving 12 bases between them.

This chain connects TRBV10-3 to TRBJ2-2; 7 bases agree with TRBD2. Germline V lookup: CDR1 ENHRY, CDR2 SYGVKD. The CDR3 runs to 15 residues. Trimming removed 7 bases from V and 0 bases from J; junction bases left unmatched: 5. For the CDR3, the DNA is TGTGCCATCAAGATTAGCGGGCCGAACACCGGGGAGCTGTTTTTT. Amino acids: CAIKISGPNTGELFF.

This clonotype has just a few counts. The CDR3 DNA is TGTGCCAGCAGCTTAAAAGCCCCAACCCAATCCGGCATTCAGTACTTC. Translating it yields CASSLKAPTQSGIQYF. This sequence joins TRBV7-2 and TRBJ2-4; D is unclear. CDR3 size: 16 residues. Germline V gives CDR1 SGHTA, CDR2 FQGNSA. Trimming shortened V by 2 bases and J by 9 bases, and 20 bases separated the two germline ends.

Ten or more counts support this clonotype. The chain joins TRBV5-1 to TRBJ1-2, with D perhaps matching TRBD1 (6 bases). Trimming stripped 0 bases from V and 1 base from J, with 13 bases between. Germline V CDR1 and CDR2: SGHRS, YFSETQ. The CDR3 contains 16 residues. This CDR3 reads CASSLEPRGVNYGYTF. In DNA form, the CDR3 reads TGCGCCAGCAGCTTGGAACCCAGGGGAGTTAACTATGGCTACACCTTC.

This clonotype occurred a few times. The chain's CDR3 is CSVGGLAEQFF. CDR3 DNA: TGCAGCGTTGGAGGGTTGGCTGAGCAGTTCTTC. This chain connects TRBV29-1 to TRBJ2-1; weak D call: TRBD2 (5 bases). The germline CDR1 and CDR2 sequences are SQVTM and ANQGSEA. Deletions cut 4 bases from V and 9 bases from J, with 10 bases between. This CDR3 contains 11 residues.

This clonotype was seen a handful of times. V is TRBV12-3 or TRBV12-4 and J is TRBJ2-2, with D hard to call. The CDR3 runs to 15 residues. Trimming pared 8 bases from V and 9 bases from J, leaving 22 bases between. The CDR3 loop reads CASANSGPSKRELFF. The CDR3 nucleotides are TGTGCCAGCGCAAATTCCGGACCCTCAAAGCGGGAGCTGTTTTTT.

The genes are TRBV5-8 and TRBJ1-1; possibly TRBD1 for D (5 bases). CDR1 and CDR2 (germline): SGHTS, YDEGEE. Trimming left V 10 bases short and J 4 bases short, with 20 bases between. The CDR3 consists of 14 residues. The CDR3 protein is CACDKGRGGTEAFF. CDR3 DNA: TGTGCCTGCGACAAGGGTAGGGGTGGCACTGAAGCTTTCTTT.

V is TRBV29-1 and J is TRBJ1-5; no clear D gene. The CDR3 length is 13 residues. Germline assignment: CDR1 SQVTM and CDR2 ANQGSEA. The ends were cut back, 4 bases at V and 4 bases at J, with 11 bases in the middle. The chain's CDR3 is CSVADNQNQPQHF. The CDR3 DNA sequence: TGCAGCGTTGCTGACAATCAGAATCAGCCCCAGCATTTT. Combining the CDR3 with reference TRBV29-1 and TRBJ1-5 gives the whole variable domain SAVISQKPSRDICQRGTSLTIQCQVDSQVTMMFWYRQQPGQSLTLIATANQGSEATYESGFVIDKFPISRPNLTFSTLTVSNMSPEDSSIYLCSVADNQNQPQHFGDGTRLSIL.

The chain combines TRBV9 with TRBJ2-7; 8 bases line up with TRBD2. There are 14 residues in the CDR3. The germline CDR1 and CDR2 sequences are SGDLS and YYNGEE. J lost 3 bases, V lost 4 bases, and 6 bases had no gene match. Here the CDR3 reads CASSPRGGFYEQYF. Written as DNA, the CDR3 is TGTGCCAGCAGCCCCCGGGGGGGGTTCTACGAGCAGTACTTC.

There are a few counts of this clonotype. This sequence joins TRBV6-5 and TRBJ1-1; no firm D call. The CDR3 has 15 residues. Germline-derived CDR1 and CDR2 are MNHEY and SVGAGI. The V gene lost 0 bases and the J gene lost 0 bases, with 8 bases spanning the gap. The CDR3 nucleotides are TGTGCCAGCAGTTACTCGGAAGTTATGAACACTGAAGCTTTCTTT. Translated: CASSYSEVMNTEAFF.

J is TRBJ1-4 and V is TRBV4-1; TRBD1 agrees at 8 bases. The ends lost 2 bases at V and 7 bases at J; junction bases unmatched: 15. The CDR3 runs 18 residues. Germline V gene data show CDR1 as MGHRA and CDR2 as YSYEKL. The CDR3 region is CASSQPPIGQGGSEKLFF. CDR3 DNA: TGCGCCAGCAGCCAACCCCCGATAGGACAGGGCGGCAGTGAAAAACTGTTTTTT.

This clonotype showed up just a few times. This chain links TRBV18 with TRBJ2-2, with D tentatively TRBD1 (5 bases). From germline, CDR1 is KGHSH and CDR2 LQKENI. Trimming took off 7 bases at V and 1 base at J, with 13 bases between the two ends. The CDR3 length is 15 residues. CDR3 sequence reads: CASYTGTWNTGELFF. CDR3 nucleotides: TGTGCCAGCTACACAGGAACGTGGAACACCGGGGAGCTGTTTTTT.

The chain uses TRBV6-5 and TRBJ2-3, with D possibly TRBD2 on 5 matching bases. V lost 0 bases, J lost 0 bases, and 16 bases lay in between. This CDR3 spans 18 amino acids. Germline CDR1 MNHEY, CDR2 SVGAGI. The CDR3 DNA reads TGTGCCAGCAGTTACTCGTCGCCGGGCAGAGGGAGCACAGATACGCAGTATTTT. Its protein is CASSYSSPGRGSTDTQYF.

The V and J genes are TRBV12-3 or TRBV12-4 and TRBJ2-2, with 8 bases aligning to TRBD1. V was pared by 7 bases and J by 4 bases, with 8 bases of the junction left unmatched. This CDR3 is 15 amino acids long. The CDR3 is CASTRTGGSTGELFF. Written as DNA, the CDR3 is TGTGCCAGCACCCGAACAGGGGGAAGCACCGGGGAGCTGTTTTTT.

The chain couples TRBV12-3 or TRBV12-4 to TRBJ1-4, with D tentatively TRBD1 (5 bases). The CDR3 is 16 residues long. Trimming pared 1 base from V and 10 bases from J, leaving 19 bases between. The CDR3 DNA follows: TGTGCCAGCAGTTTAGGCCAGGGTGACGACCCTAGAAAACTGTTTTTT. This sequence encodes CASSLGQGDDPRKLFF.

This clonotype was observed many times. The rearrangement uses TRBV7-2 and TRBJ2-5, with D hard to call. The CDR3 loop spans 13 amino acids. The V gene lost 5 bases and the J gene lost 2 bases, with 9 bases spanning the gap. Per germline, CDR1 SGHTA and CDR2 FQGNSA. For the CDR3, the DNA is TGTGCCAGCAGCCAAGGACGTCAAGAGACCCAGTACTTC. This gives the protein CASSQGRQETQYF.

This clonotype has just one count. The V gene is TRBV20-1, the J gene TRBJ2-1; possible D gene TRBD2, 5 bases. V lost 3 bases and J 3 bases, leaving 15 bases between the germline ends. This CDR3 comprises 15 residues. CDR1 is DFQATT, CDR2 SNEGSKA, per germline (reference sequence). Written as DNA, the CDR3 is TGCAGTGCTAGTAATCCGGGAATGAACTACAATGAGCAGTTCTTC. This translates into CSASNPGMNYNEQFF.